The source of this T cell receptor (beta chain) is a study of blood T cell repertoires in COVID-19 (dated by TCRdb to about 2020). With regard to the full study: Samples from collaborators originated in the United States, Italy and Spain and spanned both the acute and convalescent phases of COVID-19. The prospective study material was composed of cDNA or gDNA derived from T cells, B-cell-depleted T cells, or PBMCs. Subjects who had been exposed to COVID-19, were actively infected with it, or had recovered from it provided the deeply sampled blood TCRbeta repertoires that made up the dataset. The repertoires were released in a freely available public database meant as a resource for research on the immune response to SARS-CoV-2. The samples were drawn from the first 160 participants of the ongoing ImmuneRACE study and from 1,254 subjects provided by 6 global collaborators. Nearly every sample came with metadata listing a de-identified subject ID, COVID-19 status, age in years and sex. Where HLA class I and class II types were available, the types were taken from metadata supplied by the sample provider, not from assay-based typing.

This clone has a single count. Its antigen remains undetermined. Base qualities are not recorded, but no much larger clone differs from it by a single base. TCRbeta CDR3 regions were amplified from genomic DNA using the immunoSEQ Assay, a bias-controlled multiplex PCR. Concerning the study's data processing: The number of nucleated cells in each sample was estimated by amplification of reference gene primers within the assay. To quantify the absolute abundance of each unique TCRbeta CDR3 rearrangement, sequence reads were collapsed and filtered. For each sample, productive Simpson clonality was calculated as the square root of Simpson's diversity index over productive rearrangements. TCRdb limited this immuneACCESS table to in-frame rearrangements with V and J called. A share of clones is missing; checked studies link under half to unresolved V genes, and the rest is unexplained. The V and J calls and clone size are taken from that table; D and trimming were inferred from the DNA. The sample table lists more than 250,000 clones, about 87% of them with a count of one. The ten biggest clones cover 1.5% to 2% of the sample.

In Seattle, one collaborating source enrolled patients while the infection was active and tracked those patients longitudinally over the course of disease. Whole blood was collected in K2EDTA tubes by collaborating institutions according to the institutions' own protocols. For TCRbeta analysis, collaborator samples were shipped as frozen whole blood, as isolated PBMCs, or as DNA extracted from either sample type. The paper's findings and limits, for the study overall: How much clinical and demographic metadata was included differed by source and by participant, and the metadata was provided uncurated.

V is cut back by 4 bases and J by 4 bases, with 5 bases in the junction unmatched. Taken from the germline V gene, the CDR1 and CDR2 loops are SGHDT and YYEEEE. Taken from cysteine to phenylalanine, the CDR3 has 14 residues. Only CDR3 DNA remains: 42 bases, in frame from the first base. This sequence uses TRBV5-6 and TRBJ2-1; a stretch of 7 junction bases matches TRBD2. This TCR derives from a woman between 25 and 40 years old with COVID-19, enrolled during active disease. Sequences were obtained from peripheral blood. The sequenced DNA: TGTGCCAGCAGCAACCAGCGGGGATACAATGAGCAGTTCTTC. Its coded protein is CASSNQRGYNEQFF.